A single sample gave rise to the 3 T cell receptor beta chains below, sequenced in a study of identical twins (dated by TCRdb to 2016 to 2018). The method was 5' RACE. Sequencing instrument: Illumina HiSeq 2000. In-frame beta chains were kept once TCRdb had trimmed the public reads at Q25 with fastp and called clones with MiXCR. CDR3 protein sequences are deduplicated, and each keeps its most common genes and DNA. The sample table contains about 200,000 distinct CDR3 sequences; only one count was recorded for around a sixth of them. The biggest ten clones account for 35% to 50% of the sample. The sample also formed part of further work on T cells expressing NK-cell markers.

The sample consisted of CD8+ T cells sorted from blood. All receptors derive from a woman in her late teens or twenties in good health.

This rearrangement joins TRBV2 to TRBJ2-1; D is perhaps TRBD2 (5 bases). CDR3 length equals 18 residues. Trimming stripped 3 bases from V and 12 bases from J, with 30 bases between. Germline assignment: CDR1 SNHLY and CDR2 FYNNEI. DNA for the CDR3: TGTGCCAGCAGTGAGAGGGATTTGCCGCCATTCTCAAATGAGTCGCAGTTCTTC. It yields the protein CASSERDLPPFSNESQFF.

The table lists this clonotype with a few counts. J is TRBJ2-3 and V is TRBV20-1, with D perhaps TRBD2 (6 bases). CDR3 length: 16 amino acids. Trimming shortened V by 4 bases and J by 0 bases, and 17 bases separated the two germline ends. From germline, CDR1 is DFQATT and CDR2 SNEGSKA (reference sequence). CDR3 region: CSANPNSGYSTDTQYF. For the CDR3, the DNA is TGCAGTGCTAACCCCAATAGCGGATACAGCACAGATACGCAGTATTTT.

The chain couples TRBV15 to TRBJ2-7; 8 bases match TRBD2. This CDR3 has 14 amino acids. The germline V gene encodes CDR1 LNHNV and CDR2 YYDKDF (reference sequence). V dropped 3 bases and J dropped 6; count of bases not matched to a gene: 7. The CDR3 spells CATSSDGREVEQYF. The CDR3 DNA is TGTGCCACCAGCAGTGATGGGCGGGAGGTCGAGCAGTACTTC.